This TCR beta chain appears in the sequencing data of a study of beta chain features in type 1 diabetes. Study details: Cells sorted and examined across all samples totaled approximately 100,000,000. Notes on the study in general: Type 1 diabetes patients had moderately but significantly shorter TCRB CDR3s in all four CD4+ subsets.

The sequenced template was cDNA made from the entire isolated RNA. Data came from immunoSEQ multiplex PCR; TCRdb stores just in-frame clones and leaves some out. The table has 150,000 to 200,000 clones, roughly 60% seen once. Every single donor gave one heparinised blood draw, and these averaged approximately 100 mL. This CDR3 is 13 amino acids long. Germline V gene lookup returns CDR1 SGHTA and CDR2 FQGNSA. V was clipped by 4 bases and J by 6 bases, with 12 bases between them. Comments on this clone: Its antigen is not known.

The sequenced sample consisted of naive CD4+ T cells from blood. The sequence came from a man aged 25-45 years with type 1 diabetes. The J gene is TRBJ1-2, the V gene TRBV7-2; perhaps TRBD1 as D (6 bases). In nucleotides, the CDR3 is TGTGCCAGCAGCTACAGGGTTGGAAATGGCTACACCTTC. Amino acids: CASSYRVGNGYTF. Full variable domain (rest looked up from reference TRBV7-2 and TRBJ1-2): GAGVSQSPSNKVTEKGKDVELRCDPISGHTALYWYRQSLGQGLEFLIYFQGNSAPDKSGLPSDRFSAERTGGSVSTLTIQRTQQEDSAVYLCASSYRVGNGYTFGSGTRLTVV.